The entry that follows covers one T cell receptor (beta chain) sequence. Profiled with immunoSEQ multiplex PCR; TCRdb holds only in-frame clones, not every one. The sample has tens of thousands of clones; more than 75% are singletons. Germline CDR1 reads KGHSH; CDR2 reads LQKENI. Trimming pared 2 bases from V and 5 bases from J, leaving 6 bases between. The CDR3 is 13 amino acids. The data were taken from a study of OX40 agonist ivuxolimab in advanced cancers. Turning to the study itself: The drug used for patients, ivuxolimab, was an agonistic anti-OX40 (CD134) antibody. With a range of roughly 20 to 80, age averaged 60 years, and around 80% were male.

This receptor was taken from an adult with an advanced solid tumor such as melanoma, head and neck, liver or kidney cancer. V gene TRBV18 combines with J gene TRBJ2-2; D ambiguous. Sample: CD4+ or CD8+ T cells sorted from blood, taken in a trial of the OX40 agonist ivuxolimab. CDR3 loop: CASSPTDTGELFF. Written as DNA, the CDR3 is TGTGCCAGCTCACCAACGGATACCGGGGAGCTGTTTTTT.